One sample yielded the 25 T cell receptor beta chains listed below, sequenced in a study of technical replicates of blood from a handful of donors. TCRdb's table, derived via immunoSEQ multiplex PCR, lists solely in-frame clones and lacks some. In the table there are fewer than 10,000 clones, roughly nine tenths of which are singletons. The material sequenced was PBMCs. All receptors come from a human donor in good health.

There are a few counts of this clone. The chain joins TRBV6-1 to TRBJ2-7; no definite D call. The V gene's germline CDR1 is MNHNS and CDR2 SASEGT. Trimming shortened V by 4 bases and J by 7 bases, and 11 bases separated the two germline ends. The CDR3 runs to 12 residues. The CDR3 DNA is TGTGCCAGCAGTGCACATATTGTGGAGCAGTACTTC. This encodes CASSAHIVEQYF.

This chain links TRBV25-1 with TRBJ2-7; a possible D gene is TRBD2 (5 bases). Trimming left V 4 bases short and J 3 bases short, with 22 bases between. The CDR3 sequence is 17 residues long. CDR1 is MGHDK, CDR2 SYGVNS, per germline. CDR3 coding DNA: TGTGCCAGCAGTGGAATCGCGTTAGCGCGAGGATTCTACGAGCAGTACTTC. Translating it yields CASSGIALARGFYEQYF.

V is TRBV4-2 and J is TRBJ2-1; TRBD2 matches 16 bases. V lost 4 bases to trimming and J lost 4 bases; unmatched junction nucleotides: 10. Germline V gives CDR1 LGHNA, CDR2 YNFKEQ. The CDR3 length is 19 residues. DNA of the CDR3: TGTGCCAGCAGCCCTCCGGGACTAGCGGGAGGGTCCCTATACAATGAGCAGTTCTTC. Translating it yields CASSPPGLAGGSLYNEQFF.

The V gene is TRBV7-9, the J gene TRBJ2-2; 9 bases are shared with TRBD1. The ends lost 5 bases at V and 7 bases at J; junction bases unmatched: 5. The germline V gene encodes CDR1 SEHNR and CDR2 FQNEAQ (reference sequence). This CDR3 is 14 amino acids long. The CDR3 bases are TGTGCCAGCAGCCAACAGGGGGCTGGCGGGGAGCTGTTTTTT. Translated: CASSQQGAGGELFF.

This rearrangement joins TRBV7-6 to TRBJ2-3, with D unclear. The CDR3 totals 16 residues. Germline CDR1 reads SGHVS; CDR2 reads FNYEAQ. Trimming stripped 2 bases from V and 2 bases from J, with 14 bases between. CDR3 in amino acids: CASSLYEASPTDTQYF. CDR3 DNA: TGTGCCAGCAGCTTATATGAGGCTAGTCCCACAGATACGCAGTATTTT.

The rearrangement uses TRBV5-6 and TRBJ1-1; D ambiguous. Germline CDR1 is SGHDT and CDR2 is YYEEEE. The V gene lost 1 base and the J gene lost 3 bases, with 16 bases spanning the gap. CDR3 length: 16 residues. CDR3 amino acids: CASSLPFQVTYTEAFF. The CDR3 region has the DNA TGTGCCAGCAGCTTGCCCTTCCAGGTCACGTACACTGAAGCTTTCTTT. Based on the CDR3 plus reference TRBV5-6 and TRBJ1-1, the full variable domain is DAGVTQSPTHLIKTRGQQVTLRCSPKSGHDTVSWYQQALGQGPQFIFQYYEEEERQRGNFPDRFSGHQFPNYSSELNVNALLLGDSALYLCASSLPFQVTYTEAFFGQGTRLTVV.

The rearrangement links TRBV7-9 to TRBJ1-5, with no clear D. The CDR3 has 15 residues. Germline CDR1 SEHNR, CDR2 FQNEAQ (reference sequence). V was shortened by 11 bases and J by 6 bases, with 23 bases between the two germline ends. CDR3 DNA: TGTGCCTTCCCCTTCACGTGGTTGGAGGCTCAGCCCCAGCATTTT. Translation: CAFPFTWLEAQPQHF.

The chain combines TRBV6-5 with TRBJ2-3; weak D call: TRBD1 (5 bases). The germline V gene has CDR1 MNHEY and CDR2 SVGAGI. V gave up 0 bases and J gave up 3 bases, with 10 bases separating them. The CDR3 contains 15 residues. CDR3 nucleotides: TGTGCCAGCAGTTACTCGGTAGCAGGGACAGATACGCAGTATTTT. It encodes CASSYSVAGTDTQYF.

The CDR3 DNA is TGCGCCAGCAGCTTGGAGGAGCGGGGGAGTTTAACCTACGAGCAGTACTTC. This translates into CASSLEERGSLTYEQYF. The chain is built from TRBV5-1 and TRBJ2-7, with 8 bases identical to TRBD2. This CDR3 has 17 residues. V lost 0 bases, J lost 2 bases, and 10 bases stayed unmatched. Germline CDR1 is SGHRS and CDR2 is YFSETQ. The complete variable domain, with remaining parts taken from reference TRBV5-1 and TRBJ2-7, reads KAGVTQTPRYLIKTRGQQVTLSCSPISGHRSVSWYQQTPGQGLQFLFEYFSETQRNKGNFPGRFSGRQFSNSRSEMNVSTLELGDSALYLCASSLEERGSLTYEQYFGPGTRLTVT.

Worth noting for this clone: Other DNA sequences in this specimen translate into the identical CDR3. The chain carries TRBV30 and TRBJ2-7, with 14 bases lining up with TRBD2. V was clipped by 3 bases and J by 4 bases; unmatched bases: 2. In germline, CDR1 is GTSNPN, CDR2 SVGIG (reference sequence). The CDR3 runs 14 residues. Written as DNA, the CDR3 is TGTGCCTGGAGGGGGACTAGCGGGAGTTACGAGCAGTACTTC. Amino acids: CAWRGTSGSYEQYF.

This clone was detected once. This chain links TRBV7-2 with TRBJ2-2; 12 bases are shared with TRBD2. Per germline, CDR1 SGHTA and CDR2 FQGNSA. The CDR3 covers 17 residues. Unmatched junction bases numbered 11, after V lost 6 bases and J lost 6 bases. CDR3 DNA sequence: TGTGCCAGCAGACAGCCTGGACTAGCGGGGTTCGCCGGGGAGCTGTTTTTT. Residues: CASRQPGLAGFAGELFF.

The chain couples TRBV4-2 to TRBJ2-3; 9 bases agree with TRBD2. Per germline, CDR1 LGHNA and CDR2 YNFKEQ. CDR3 length equals 16 residues. J lost 4 bases, V lost 0 bases, and 5 bases had no gene match. This CDR3 reads CASSQEPAGGPDTQYF. CDR3 in DNA: TGTGCCAGCAGCCAAGAGCCAGCGGGAGGACCAGATACGCAGTATTTT.

This sequence joins TRBV30 and TRBJ2-5, with a possible D match to TRBD2 (6 bases). The germline V gene has CDR1 GTSNPN and CDR2 SVGIG (reference sequence). The V gene lost 1 base and the J gene lost 1 base, with 13 bases spanning the gap. This CDR3 contains 15 residues. CDR3 amino acids: CAWSARLGLQETQYF. For the CDR3, the DNA is TGTGCCTGGAGTGCCCGACTAGGACTCCAAGAGACCCAGTACTTC.

The chain recombines TRBV21-1 with TRBJ2-1; the D call in the table, TRBD2, was not verified against the DNA. TRBV21-1 is a pseudogene locus. This CDR3 is 17 amino acids long. The DNA for the CDR3 is TGTGCCAGCAGCAAAGCGGTTACTAGCGGGAGTTTTTTTGAGCAGTTCTTC. Translating it yields CASSKAVTSGSFFEQFF.

V usage is TRBV7-6 and J usage is TRBJ2-7; 11 nucleotides line up with TRBD2. The V segment lost 5 bases and the J segment 6 bases; nucleotides outside the gene matches: 12. The CDR3 is made up of 16 amino acids. Looked up from germline, CDR1 is SGHVS and CDR2 is FNYEAQ. The CDR3 nucleotides are TGTGCCAGCAGCCCCGGGACTAGCGGACCTGTCGTCGAGCAGTACTTC. Protein: CASSPGTSGPVVEQYF. The whole variable domain, filled in from reference TRBV7-6 and TRBJ2-7, reads GAGVSQSPRYKVTKRGQDVALRCDPISGHVSLYWYRQALGQGPEFLTYFNYEAQQDKSGLPNDRFSAERPEGSISTLTIQRTEQRDSAMYRCASSPGTSGPVVEQYFGPGTRLTVT.

The rearrangement joins TRBV6-7 to TRBJ1-1; 7 bases line up with TRBD1. TRBV6-7 is an ORF, and what it does is uncertain. V shed 3 bases and J 1 base; nucleotides not matched to a gene: 8. The CDR3 length is 16 residues. The CDR3 sequence: CASSYEGAGGNTEAFF. The CDR3 DNA reads TGTGCCAGCAGTTATGAGGGGGCCGGGGGGAACACTGAAGCTTTCTTT.

V gene TRBV5-1 combines with J gene TRBJ2-3; a weak D match, TRBD1 (6 bases). This CDR3 contains 15 residues. Trimming removed 2 bases at V and 2 bases at J, with 12 bases between. CDR1 and CDR2 (germline): SGHRS, YFSETQ. In DNA, the CDR3 is TGCGCCAGCAGCTTTCACGGGACACCCACAGATACGCAGTATTTT. Its translation: CASSFHGTPTDTQYF. The variable domain in full, completed from reference TRBV5-1 and TRBJ2-3, reads KAGVTQTPRYLIKTRGQQVTLSCSPISGHRSVSWYQQTPGQGLQFLFEYFSETQRNKGNFPGRFSGRQFSNSRSEMNVSTLELGDSALYLCASSFHGTPTDTQYFGPGTRLTVL.

In DNA, the CDR3 is TGTGCCACCAGCAAGTCCGGGACAGGGTATCAGCCCCAGCATTTT. It translates to CATSKSGTGYQPQHF. V gene TRBV15 combines with J gene TRBJ1-5, with 9 bases that match TRBD1. Trimming took 4 bases from V and 5 from J; bases not matched to a gene: 6. Germline-derived CDR1 and CDR2 are LNHNV and YYDKDF (reference sequence). The CDR3 covers 15 residues. The whole variable domain, filled in from reference TRBV15 and TRBJ1-5, reads DAMVIQNPRYQVTQFGKPVTLSCSQTLNHNVMYWYQQKSSQAPKLLFHYYDKDFNNEADTPDNFQSRRPNTSFCFLDIRSPGLGDTAMYLCATSKSGTGYQPQHFGDGTRLSIL.

V usage is TRBV2 and J usage is TRBJ1-4, with D hard to call. Trimming shortened V by 6 bases and J by 4 bases, and 9 bases separated the two germline ends. This CDR3 region has 13 residues. CDR1 SNHLY and CDR2 FYNNEI come from the germline V gene. The CDR3 nucleotides are TGTGCCAGCAGACGACAAATTAATGAAAAACTGTTTTTT. This translates into CASRRQINEKLFF.

V usage is TRBV4-2 and J usage is TRBJ2-7; maybe TRBD2 (6 bases). V lost 4 bases, J lost 6 bases, and 22 bases lay in between. Per germline, CDR1 LGHNA and CDR2 YNFKEQ. CDR3 length equals 16 residues. The DNA for the CDR3 is TGTGCCAGCAGCCCCCCGGTGGGGGGAGAGTCTCCCGAGCAGTACTTC. This sequence encodes CASSPPVGGESPEQYF.

The chain couples TRBV30 to TRBJ2-7; D remains ambiguous. This CDR3 is 15 amino acids long. Trimming removed 0 bases from V and 0 bases from J, with 12 bases in between. The germline V gene has CDR1 GTSNPN and CDR2 SVGIG (reference sequence). The CDR3 region is CAWSVMADSSYEQYF. The CDR3 DNA sequence: TGTGCCTGGAGTGTAATGGCGGATAGCTCCTACGAGCAGTACTTC.

This clone was seen a single time. The chain uses TRBV2 and TRBJ2-7, with D possibly TRBD2 on 6 matching bases. The CDR3 is made up of 13 amino acids. Trimming removed 2 bases from V and 6 bases from J, with 11 bases in between. CDR1 and CDR2 from the germline V gene are SNHLY and FYNNEI. CDR3 nucleotides: TGTGCCAGCAGTGAACAGGTTAGCGGCGAGCAGTACTTC. Encoded protein: CASSEQVSGEQYF.

The chain has TRBV6-1 and TRBJ1-4; perhaps TRBD1 as D (5 bases). CDR3 length equals 17 residues. Germline V CDR1 and CDR2: MNHNS, SASEGT. Trimming stripped 3 bases from V and 7 bases from J, with 21 bases between. Here the CDR3 DNA reads TGTGCCAGCAGTGATGAAGGACACCCCGGAAATCTTGAAAAACTGTTTTTT. It translates to CASSDEGHPGNLEKLFF.

The V call is TRBV4-2, the J call TRBJ2-3; 11 bases are a match to TRBD2. Trimming at V came to 3 bases and at J to 3 bases, leaving 5 bases not matched to a gene. Germline-derived CDR1 and CDR2 are LGHNA and YNFKEQ. This CDR3 has 16 amino acids. CDR3 sequence reads: CASSQILAGGTDTQYF. CDR3 bases: TGTGCCAGCAGCCAGATCCTAGCGGGAGGTACAGATACGCAGTATTTT.

This clone came up once. V is TRBV18 and J is TRBJ1-4; D possibly corresponds to TRBD1 (6 bases). V was shortened by 1 base and J by 4 bases, with 7 bases between the two germline ends. There are 14 residues in the CDR3. Germline lookup yields CDR1 KGHSH and CDR2 LQKENI. The CDR3 region has the DNA TGTGCCAGCTCACCACAGGGGGTTAATGAAAAACTGTTTTTT. This translates into CASSPQGVNEKLFF. Based on the CDR3 plus reference TRBV18 and TRBJ1-4, the full variable domain is NAGVMQNPRHLVRRRGQEARLRCSPMKGHSHVYWYRQLPEEGLKFMVYLQKENIIDESGMPKERFSAEFPKEGPSILRIQQVVRGDSAAYFCASSPQGVNEKLFFGSGTQLSVL.